The rows below give T cell receptor beta chains drawn from one sample of a study of T cell responses to AZD1222 COVID-19 vaccine. Clones were sequenced by immunoSEQ multiplex PCR, and TCRdb holds only the in-frame ones, with some missing. The profile covers 140,000 to 150,000 clones, with around 92% appearing a single time and approximately 12% taken by the ten largest. The sequencing used peripheral blood, collected after recovery from COVID-19. The receptors here all came from an adult who had recovered from COVID-19. Each CDR3 is given without its conserved first and last residue.

v_gene: TRBV7-9; len: 13; CDR3aa: ASSLVPVFDEKLF
v_gene: TRBV27; len: 13; CDR3aa: ASSLYWGVVDEQY
v_gene: TRBV6-2/TRBV6-3; len: 14; CDR3aa: ASSDHSGRAYNEQF
v_gene: TRBV10-3; len: 11; CDR3aa: ATGVPTNEKLF
v_gene: TRBV7-3; len: 12; CDR3aa: ASSPYQRGDEQF
v_gene: TRBV2; len: 11; CDR3aa: ASSETAINEQF
v_gene: TRBV11-2; len: 12; CDR3aa: ASSQTGFRSGYT
v_gene: TRBV7-8; len: 12; CDR3aa: ASSFSGSTDTQY
v_gene: TRBV2; len: 12; CDR3aa: ASSAWGLNSPLH
v_gene: TRBV29-1; len: 10; CDR3aa: SVQTSTYEQY
v_gene: TRBV27; len: 13; CDR3aa: ASRMGGTPAHEQF
v_gene: TRBV5-1; len: 12; CDR3aa: ASSLGTGNQPQH
v_gene: TRBV6-5; len: 13; CDR3aa: ASSYSQAYYTEAF
v_gene: TRBV20-1; len: 9; CDR3aa: SARGGEVLF
v_gene: TRBV13; len: 12; CDR3aa: ASSSRGSGYGYT
v_gene: TRBV6-2/TRBV6-3; len: 15; CDR3aa: ASSYSQGLVVPYEQY
v_gene: TRBV27; len: 11; CDR3aa: ASSLRSDYGYT
v_gene: TRBV6-6; len: 11; CDR3aa: ASSYARNTEAF
v_gene: TRBV28; len: 17; CDR3aa: ASSLAPPFGGAVTGELF
v_gene: TRBV11-1; len: 10; CDR3aa: ASSLSNGPLH
v_gene: TRBV10-2; len: 10; CDR3aa: ASSEIQNTIY
v_gene: TRBV2; len: 12; CDR3aa: ASTRTGGLETQY
v_gene: TRBV3-1/TRBV3-2; len: 15; CDR3aa: ASSQETRQGQNTEAF
v_gene: TRBV28; len: 13; CDR3aa: ASSAAGAGEETQY
v_gene: TRBV27; len: 11; CDR3aa: ASSLAVTYEQY
v_gene: TRBV2; len: 13; CDR3aa: ASRVQGVTQETQY
v_gene: TRBV30; len: 9; CDR3aa: AWSVQEEAF
v_gene: TRBV11-3; len: 11; CDR3aa: ASSLGGDTEAF
v_gene: TRBV9; len: 14; CDR3aa: ASSVDGRAVNSPLH
v_gene: TRBV4-1; len: 13; CDR3aa: ASSSWTENTGELF
v_gene: TRBV7-9; len: 14; CDR3aa: ASSLEDATSFYGYT
v_gene: TRBV5-1; len: 12; CDR3aa: ASASGRDFYEQY
v_gene: TRBV5-1; len: 13; CDR3aa: ASSLSGVSNSPLH
v_gene: TRBV18; len: 16; CDR3aa: ASSPRGTSGTSTDTQY
v_gene: TRBV4-1; len: 17; CDR3aa: ASSHISAGRAGPHNEQF
v_gene: TRBV6-5; len: 12; CDR3aa: ASSPRGDNSPLH
v_gene: TRBV5-5; len: 15; CDR3aa: ASSLRAGGTTQETQY
v_gene: TRBV6-6; len: 11; CDR3aa: ASSPGSYNEQF
v_gene: TRBV28; len: 13; CDR3aa: ASRTSGRAIGNQY
v_gene: TRBV19; len: 13; CDR3aa: ASSIRAASGGELF
v_gene: TRBV6-5; len: 12; CDR3aa: ASSSTGGHQPQH
v_gene: TRBV28; len: 13; CDR3aa: ASSLIVSPRETQY
v_gene: TRBV28; len: 13; CDR3aa: ASSFPPTGRYGYT
v_gene: TRBV6-1; len: 12; CDR3aa: ASSEEGGWTEAF
v_gene: TRBV28; len: 13; CDR3aa: ASSFGLGRSYEQY
v_gene: TRBV5-1; len: 18; CDR3aa: ASSLGADGVAVYFSYEQY
v_gene: TRBV7-9; len: 15; CDR3aa: ASSLGPGGQEGYGYT
v_gene: TRBV7-3; len: 12; CDR3aa: ASSVIAGGAEQF
v_gene: TRBV28; len: 13; CDR3aa: ASSLSGAPQETQY